The rows below give T cell receptor beta chains drawn from one sample of a study of CD8+CD57+ T cells in acquired aplastic anemia. Using its own MiXCR run on the reads, TCRdb lists one record per CDR3 protein. The sample carries around 230,000 distinct CDR3 sequences, 61% recorded once. The sequenced sample consisted of sorted CD4+, CD8+, or CD8+CD57+ T cells (not recorded which) from PBMCs. These receptors all come from a human donor in good health. CDR3s include the opening cysteine and the closing phenylalanine or tryptophan. Each record gives: clone size, D gene, V gene, J gene, CDR3 protein, CDR3 DNA. The D gene is left open where the match is weak. The size entry is marked missing in some rows and otherwise reads once, few, many or a size class.

clone_size: NA; d_call: TRBD1; v_call: TRBV15; j_call: TRBJ1-5; cdr3_aa: CATSRASGGGQPQHF; cdr3_nt: TGTGCCACCAGCAGAGCTTCAGGGGGTGGTCAGCCCCAGCATTTT
clone_size: NA; d_call: NA; v_call: TRBV6-4; j_call: TRBJ1-6; cdr3_aa: CASSDSAGGYNSPLHF; cdr3_nt: TGTGCCAGCAGTGACTCAGCGGGGGGGTACAATTCACCCCTCCACTTT
clone_size: NA; d_call: NA; v_call: TRBV19; j_call: TRBJ2-5; cdr3_aa: CASSLWGVGETQYF; cdr3_nt: TGTGCCAGTAGCCTATGGGGGGTTGGCGAGACCCAGTACTTC
clone_size: NA; d_call: NA; v_call: TRBV20-1; j_call: TRBJ2-3; cdr3_aa: CSARDRWRGGLTDTQYF; cdr3_nt: TGCAGTGCTAGAGATCGATGGAGGGGGGGCCTCACAGATACGCAGTATTTT
clone_size: NA; d_call: NA; v_call: TRBV7-9; j_call: TRBJ1-1; cdr3_aa: CASSPRMNHLNTEAFF; cdr3_nt: TGTGCCAGCAGCCCTCGGATGAATCATCTGAACACTGAAGCTTTCTTT
clone_size: NA; d_call: NA; v_call: TRBV9; j_call: TRBJ2-7; cdr3_aa: CASSQTGSPYEQYF; cdr3_nt: TGTGCCAGCAGCCAGACGGGCAGCCCCTACGAGCAGTACTTC
clone_size: many; d_call: NA; v_call: TRBV5-1; j_call: TRBJ2-1; cdr3_aa: CASSFEVAMKSYNEQFF; cdr3_nt: TGCGCCAGCAGCTTTGAAGTAGCGATGAAATCCTACAATGAGCAGTTCTTC
clone_size: NA; d_call: NA; v_call: TRBV25-1; j_call: TRBJ2-7; cdr3_aa: CASSAIAGLGSYEQYF; cdr3_nt: TGTGCCAGCAGTGCAATCGCAGGCTTGGGCTCCTACGAGCAGTACTTC
clone_size: NA; d_call: NA; v_call: TRBV7-8; j_call: TRBJ1-5; cdr3_aa: CASSLERGESNQPQHF; cdr3_nt: TGTGCCAGCAGCTTAGAGCGGGGGGAGAGCAATCAGCCCCAGCATTTT
clone_size: NA; d_call: NA; v_call: TRBV5-1; j_call: TRBJ2-3; cdr3_aa: CASSLEQGLDTQYF; cdr3_nt: TGCGCCAGCAGCTTGGAGCAGGGACTCGATACGCAGTATTTT
clone_size: NA; d_call: TRBD2; v_call: TRBV7-3; j_call: TRBJ2-5; cdr3_aa: CASSASGGATQYF; cdr3_nt: TGTGCCAGCAGCGCTAGCGGGGGGGCGACGCAGTACTTC
clone_size: NA; d_call: NA; v_call: TRBV6-1; j_call: TRBJ2-7; cdr3_aa: CASSPADRILEYF; cdr3_nt: TGTGCCAGCAGTCCCGCGGACCGCATTTTGGAGTACTTC
clone_size: once; d_call: TRBD1; v_call: TRBV10-3; j_call: TRBJ1-2; cdr3_aa: CATSDRTGVGYTF; cdr3_nt: TGTGCCACCAGTGACCGGACAGGGGTTGGCTACACCTTC
clone_size: NA; d_call: NA; v_call: TRBV7-2; j_call: TRBJ1-5; cdr3_aa: CASSFSGLGNQPQHF; cdr3_nt: TGTGCCAGCAGCTTTTCGGGTCTCGGCAATCAGCCCCAGCATTTT
clone_size: NA; d_call: NA; v_call: TRBV6-5; j_call: TRBJ2-5; cdr3_aa: CASSYSSSGISF; cdr3_nt: TGTGCCAGCAGTTACTCTAGCTCTGGGATTTCATTC
clone_size: many; d_call: NA; v_call: TRBV10-3; j_call: TRBJ1-1; cdr3_aa: CATSEVLGGAYTEAFF; cdr3_nt: TGTGCCACCAGTGAGGTCTTAGGAGGGGCGTACACTGAAGCTTTCTTT
clone_size: NA; d_call: TRBD1; v_call: TRBV28; j_call: TRBJ2-3; cdr3_aa: CASSRFGTGVTDTQYF; cdr3_nt: TGTGCCAGCAGTCGATTCGGGACAGGGGTAACAGATACGCAGTATTTT